This T cell receptor beta chain appears in the sequencing data of a study of T-cell memory formation after mild COVID-19. The study's findings and limits: Day 15 to 85 contracting clones showed balanced CD4/CD8; day 15 to 37 expanders favored CD4+. Proof of SARS-CoV-2 specificity was absent for the second-wave clones that crested on day 37. That cross-reactive memory joined was suggested by some responding clones appearing in pre-infection memory.

Via MiXCR, TCRdb re-called the 5' RACE reads, giving one row per CDR3 protein. The sample consists of 30,000 to 45,000 distinct CDR3 sequences, 10% to 12% of them appearing once. The CDR3 runs 12 residues. Germline CDR1 SNHLY, CDR2 FYNNEI. V gave up 4 bases and J gave up 6 bases, with 7 bases separating them. This clonotype has a count of ten or more. The antigen is not known. The V call is TRBV2, the J call TRBJ2-1, with a tentative D call TRBD1 (6 bases). The sequencing sample was made of PBMCs or a T cell subset sorted from them (not recorded which). This receptor was identified in a man between 18 and 35 years old who had mild COVID-19 (a few samples of this study predate the infection). Cell type and time point are not known. CDR3 sequence (DNA): TGTGCCAGCAGTGTAGGGGGCAATGAGCAGTTCTTC. This encodes CASSVGGNEQFF.